Sequencing of this T cell receptor beta chain was carried out in a study of cytomegalovirus exposure and HLA in healthy donors. Overall study: Prior work identified under 130 million unique TCR beta sequences in 150 million to 200 million T cells.

Trimming stripped 0 bases from V and 3 bases from J, with 9 bases between. Per the germline V gene, CDR1 is MGHRA and CDR2 is YSYEKL. This CDR3 is built from 14 residues. Although they were nominally healthy when sampled, donors likely had unrecorded immune exposures. Use of 60 Vbeta and 13 Jbeta primers characterized the PCR. Clones were sequenced by immunoSEQ multiplex PCR, and TCRdb holds only the in-frame ones, with some missing. The sample includes some 150,000 clones, roughly 80% seen only once; the top ten take over 10%. With respect to this clone: No antigen is known for it.

Study outcomes and limitations: In terms of immune exposure information, only CMV serostatus was available.

This receptor was obtained from a man aged 25 to 45 in good health and CMV-seropositive. V and J are TRBV4-1 and TRBJ2-7; tentatively, D is TRBD2 (5 bases). The material sequenced was PBMCs. CDR3 amino acids: CASSQDLEGYEQYF. The DNA for the CDR3 is TGCGCCAGCAGCCAAGATTTAGAGGGCTACGAGCAGTACTTC.